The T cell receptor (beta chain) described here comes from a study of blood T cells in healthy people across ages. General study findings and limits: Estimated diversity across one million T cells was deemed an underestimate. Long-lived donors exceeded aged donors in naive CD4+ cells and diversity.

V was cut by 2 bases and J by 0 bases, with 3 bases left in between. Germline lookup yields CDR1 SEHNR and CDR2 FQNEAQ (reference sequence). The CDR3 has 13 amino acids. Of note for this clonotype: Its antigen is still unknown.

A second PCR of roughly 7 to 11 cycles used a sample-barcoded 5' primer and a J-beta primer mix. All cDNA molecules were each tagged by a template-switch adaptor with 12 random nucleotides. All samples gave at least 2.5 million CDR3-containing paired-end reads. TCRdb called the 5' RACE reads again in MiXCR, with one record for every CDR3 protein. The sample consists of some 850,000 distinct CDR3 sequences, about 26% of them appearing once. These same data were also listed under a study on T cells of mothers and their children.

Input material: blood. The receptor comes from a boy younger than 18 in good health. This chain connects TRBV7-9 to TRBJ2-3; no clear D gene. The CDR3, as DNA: TGTGCCAGCAGCTTATGGAGCACAGATACGCAGTATTTT. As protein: CASSLWSTDTQYF. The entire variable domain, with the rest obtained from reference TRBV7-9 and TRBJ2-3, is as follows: DTGVSQNPRHKITKRGQNVTFRCDPISEHNRLYWYRQTLGQGPEFLTYFQNEAQLEKSRLLSDRFSAERPKGSFSTLEIQRTEQGDSAMYLCASSLWSTDTQYFGPGTRLTVL.